The entry that follows covers one T cell receptor beta chain sequence. Its antigen is unidentified. This specimen comes from a study of OX40 agonist ivuxolimab in advanced cancers. Study-level information: Treatment of patients was with ivuxolimab, an agonistic anti-OX40 (CD134) antibody. Study-level points and caveats: Individuals who were partial responders at 0.1-3.0 mg/kg had clonal expansion that ranked among the lowest.

Clones were sequenced by immunoSEQ multiplex PCR, and TCRdb holds only the in-frame ones, with some missing. Of 5,500 to 7,000 clones listed, roughly 73% are singletons. Source: CD4+ or CD8+ T cells sorted from blood, taken in a trial of the OX40 agonist ivuxolimab. The TCR originated in an adult with an advanced solid tumor such as melanoma, head and neck, liver or kidney cancer.

The DNA of the CDR3 is TGTGCCAGTACCCCCGACGACGAGGTAACTGAAGCTTTCTTT. Its translation is CASTPDDEVTEAFF. V usage is TRBV19 and J usage is TRBJ1-1, with D unresolved. V lost 7 bases and J 5 bases, leaving 17 bases between the germline ends. The V gene's germline CDR1 is LNHDA and CDR2 SQIVND (reference sequence). This CDR3 spans 14 amino acids.